This T cell receptor beta chain stems from a study of blood T cell repertoires in COVID-19. Study-level background: Sample material is recorded as cDNA or gDNA derived from T cells, B-cell-depleted T cells, or PBMCs.

V trimming: 3 bases; J trimming: 4 bases; junction bases outside the gene matches: 6. This CDR3 is built from 15 residues. CDR1 is KGHSH and CDR2 is LQKENI in the germline V gene. Method: immunoSEQ multiplex PCR; TCRdb's copy keeps in-frame clones and lacks some. The profile shows about 250,000 clones, around 90% of them singletons. Sequenced sample: peripheral blood. The rearrangement uses TRBV18 and TRBJ2-7; 10 nucleotides match TRBD2. The TCR comes from a man older than 75 with acute or convalescent COVID-19. CDR3 loop: CASSPITSGAYEQYF. In DNA, the CDR3 is TGTGCCAGCTCACCGATAACTAGCGGGGCTTACGAGCAGTACTTC.